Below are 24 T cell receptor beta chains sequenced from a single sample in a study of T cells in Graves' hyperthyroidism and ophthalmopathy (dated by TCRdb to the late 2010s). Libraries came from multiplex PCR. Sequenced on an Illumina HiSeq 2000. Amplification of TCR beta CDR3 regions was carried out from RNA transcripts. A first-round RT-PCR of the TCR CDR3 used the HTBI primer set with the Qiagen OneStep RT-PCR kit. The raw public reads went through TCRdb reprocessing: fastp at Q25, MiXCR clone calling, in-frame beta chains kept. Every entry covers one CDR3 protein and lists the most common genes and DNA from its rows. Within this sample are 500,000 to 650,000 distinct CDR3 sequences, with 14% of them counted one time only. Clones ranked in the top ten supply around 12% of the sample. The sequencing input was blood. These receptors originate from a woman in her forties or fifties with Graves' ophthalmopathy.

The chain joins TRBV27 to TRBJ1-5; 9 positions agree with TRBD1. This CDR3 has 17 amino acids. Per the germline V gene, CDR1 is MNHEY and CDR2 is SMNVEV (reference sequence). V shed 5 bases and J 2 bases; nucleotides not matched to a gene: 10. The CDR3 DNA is TGTGCCAGCAGTGGGACAGGGACGGTGGGGGGCAATCAGCCCCAGCATTTT. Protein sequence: CASSGTGTVGGNQPQHF.

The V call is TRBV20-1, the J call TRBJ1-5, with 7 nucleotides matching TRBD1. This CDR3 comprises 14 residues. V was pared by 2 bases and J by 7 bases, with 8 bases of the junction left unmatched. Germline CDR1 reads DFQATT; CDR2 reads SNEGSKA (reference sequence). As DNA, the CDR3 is TGCAGTGCTAGAACCCCAGGGGGTGGGCAGCCCCAGCATTTT. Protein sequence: CSARTPGGGQPQHF.

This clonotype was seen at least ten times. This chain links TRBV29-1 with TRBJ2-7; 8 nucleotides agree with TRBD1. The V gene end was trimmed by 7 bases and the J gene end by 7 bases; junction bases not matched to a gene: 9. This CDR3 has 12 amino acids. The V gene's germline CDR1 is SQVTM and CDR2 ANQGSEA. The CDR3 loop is CSGGQGVGEQYF. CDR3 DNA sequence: TGCAGCGGAGGACAGGGCGTAGGGGAGCAGTACTTC.

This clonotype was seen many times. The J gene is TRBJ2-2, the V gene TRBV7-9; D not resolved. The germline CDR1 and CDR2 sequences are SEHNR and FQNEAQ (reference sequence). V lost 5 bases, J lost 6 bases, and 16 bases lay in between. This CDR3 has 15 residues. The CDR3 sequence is CASSHPSATPGELFF. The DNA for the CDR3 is TGTGCCAGCAGCCACCCTTCCGCGACACCCGGGGAGCTGTTTTTT.

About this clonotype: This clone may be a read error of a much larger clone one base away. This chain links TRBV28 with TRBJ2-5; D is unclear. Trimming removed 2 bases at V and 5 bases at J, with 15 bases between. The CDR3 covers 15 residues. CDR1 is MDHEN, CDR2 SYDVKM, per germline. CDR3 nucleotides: TGTGCCAGCAGTTTAACCCCCGGAGTGGAGGAGACCCAGTACTTC. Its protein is CASSLTPGVEETQYF.

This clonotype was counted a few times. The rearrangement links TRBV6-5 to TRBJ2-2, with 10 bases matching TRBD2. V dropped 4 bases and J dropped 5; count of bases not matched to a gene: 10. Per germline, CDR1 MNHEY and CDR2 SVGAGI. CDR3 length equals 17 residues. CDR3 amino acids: CASSLASGRGGTGELFF. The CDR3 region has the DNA TGTGCCAGCAGTTTGGCTAGCGGGAGAGGAGGGACCGGGGAGCTGTTTTTT.

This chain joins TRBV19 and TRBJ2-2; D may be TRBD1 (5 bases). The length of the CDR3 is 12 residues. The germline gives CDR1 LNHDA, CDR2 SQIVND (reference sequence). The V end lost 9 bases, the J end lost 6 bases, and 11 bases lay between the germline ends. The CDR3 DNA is TGTGCCAGCGGGCTCAGGGCCGGGGAGCTGTTTTTT. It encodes CASGLRAGELFF.

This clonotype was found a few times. The CDR3 DNA sequence: TGCAGTGCTAGCGGGACTAGCGGCTACGAGCAGTACTTC. As protein: CSASGTSGYEQYF. This chain uses TRBV20-1 with TRBJ2-7; 11 bases fit TRBD2. Trimming took 3 bases from V and 3 from J; bases not matched to a gene: 1. The CDR3 consists of 13 residues. Per germline, CDR1 DFQATT and CDR2 SNEGSKA (reference sequence).

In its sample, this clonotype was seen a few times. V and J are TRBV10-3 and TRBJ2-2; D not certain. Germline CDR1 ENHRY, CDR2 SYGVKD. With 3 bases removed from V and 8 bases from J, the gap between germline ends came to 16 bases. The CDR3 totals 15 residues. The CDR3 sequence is CAISDLDLVMGELFF. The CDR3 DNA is TGTGCCATCAGTGACCTGGACCTGGTTATGGGGGAGCTGTTTTTT.

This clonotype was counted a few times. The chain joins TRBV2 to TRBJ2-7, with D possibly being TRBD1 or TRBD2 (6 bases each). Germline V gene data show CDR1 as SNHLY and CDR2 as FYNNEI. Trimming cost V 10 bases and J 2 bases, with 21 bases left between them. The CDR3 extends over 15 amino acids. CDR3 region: CATLKGGADPYEQYF. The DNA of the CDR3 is TGTGCCACCCTAAAGGGGGGAGCGGACCCCTACGAGCAGTACTTC.

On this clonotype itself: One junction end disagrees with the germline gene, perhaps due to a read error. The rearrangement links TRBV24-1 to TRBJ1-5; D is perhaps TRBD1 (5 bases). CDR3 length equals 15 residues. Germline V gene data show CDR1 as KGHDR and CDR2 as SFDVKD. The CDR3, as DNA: TGTGCCACCGGTGATCGCGACAGACCGCTTCAGCCCCAGCATTTT. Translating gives CATGDRDRPLQPQHF.

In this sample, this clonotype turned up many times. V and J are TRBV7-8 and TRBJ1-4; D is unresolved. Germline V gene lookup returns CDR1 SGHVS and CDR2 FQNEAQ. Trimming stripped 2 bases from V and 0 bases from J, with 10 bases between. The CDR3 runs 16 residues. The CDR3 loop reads CASSLFSRATNEKLFF. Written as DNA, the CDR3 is TGTGCCAGCAGCTTATTCAGCCGCGCAACTAATGAAAAACTGTTTTTT. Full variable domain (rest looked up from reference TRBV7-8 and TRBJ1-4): GAGVSQSPRYKVAKRGQDVALRCDPISGHVSLFWYQQALGQGPEFLTYFQNEAQLDKSGLPSDRFFAERPEGSVSTLKIQRTQQEDSAVYLCASSLFSRATNEKLFFGSGTQLSVL.

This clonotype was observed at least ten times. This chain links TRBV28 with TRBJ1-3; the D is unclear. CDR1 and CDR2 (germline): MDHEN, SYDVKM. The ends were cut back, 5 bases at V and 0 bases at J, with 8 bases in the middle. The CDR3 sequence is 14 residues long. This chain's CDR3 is CASSLPSSGNTIYF. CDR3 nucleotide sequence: TGTGCCAGCAGTCTCCCCTCCTCTGGAAACACCATATATTTT.

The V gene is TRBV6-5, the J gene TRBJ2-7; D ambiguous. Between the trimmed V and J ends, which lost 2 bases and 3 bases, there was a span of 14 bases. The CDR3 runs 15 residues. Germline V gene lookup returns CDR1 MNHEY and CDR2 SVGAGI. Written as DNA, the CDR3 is TGTGCCAGCAGTTACAACCCAGTCACGGGCTACGAGCAGTACTTC. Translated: CASSYNPVTGYEQYF.

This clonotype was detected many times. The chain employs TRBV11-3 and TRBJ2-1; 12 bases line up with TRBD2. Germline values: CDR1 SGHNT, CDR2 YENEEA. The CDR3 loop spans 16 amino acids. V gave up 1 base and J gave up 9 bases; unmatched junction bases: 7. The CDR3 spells CASSLVLAGGPSEQFF. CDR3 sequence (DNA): TGTGCCAGCAGCTTAGTTCTAGCGGGAGGGCCGTCTGAGCAGTTCTTC.

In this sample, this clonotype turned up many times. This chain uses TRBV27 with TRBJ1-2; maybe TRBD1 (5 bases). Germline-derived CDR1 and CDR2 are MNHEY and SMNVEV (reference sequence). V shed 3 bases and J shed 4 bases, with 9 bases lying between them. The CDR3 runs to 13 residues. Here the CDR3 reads CASSFAGSYGYTF. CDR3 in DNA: TGTGCCAGCAGTTTTGCAGGGTCCTATGGCTACACCTTC.

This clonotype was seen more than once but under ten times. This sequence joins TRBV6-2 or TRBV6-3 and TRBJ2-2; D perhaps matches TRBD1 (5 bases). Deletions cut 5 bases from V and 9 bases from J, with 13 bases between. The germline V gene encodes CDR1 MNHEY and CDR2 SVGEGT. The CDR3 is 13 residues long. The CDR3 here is CASSRLDIRELFF. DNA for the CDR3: TGTGCCAGCAGTCGTCTGGACATCCGGGAGCTGTTTTTT.

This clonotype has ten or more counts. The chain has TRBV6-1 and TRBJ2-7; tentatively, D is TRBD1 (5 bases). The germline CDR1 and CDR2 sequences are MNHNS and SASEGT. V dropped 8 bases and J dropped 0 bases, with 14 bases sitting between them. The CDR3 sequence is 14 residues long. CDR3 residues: CASATVESSYEQYF. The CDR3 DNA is TGTGCCAGCGCGACAGTGGAAAGCTCCTACGAGCAGTACTTC.

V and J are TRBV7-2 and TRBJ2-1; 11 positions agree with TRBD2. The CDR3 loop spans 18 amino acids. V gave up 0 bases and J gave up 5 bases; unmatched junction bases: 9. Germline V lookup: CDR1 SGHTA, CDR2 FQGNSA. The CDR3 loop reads CASSLALTSGSSHNEQFF. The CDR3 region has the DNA TGTGCCAGCAGCTTAGCGTTAACTAGCGGGAGTAGCCACAATGAGCAGTTCTTC.

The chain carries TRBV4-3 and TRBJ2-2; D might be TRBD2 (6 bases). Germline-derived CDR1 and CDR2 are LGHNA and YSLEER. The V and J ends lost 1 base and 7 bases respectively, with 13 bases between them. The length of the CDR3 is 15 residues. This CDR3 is CASSQAGLIFGELFF. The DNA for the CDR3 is TGCGCCAGCAGCCAAGCGGGACTGATATTCGGGGAGCTGTTTTTT.

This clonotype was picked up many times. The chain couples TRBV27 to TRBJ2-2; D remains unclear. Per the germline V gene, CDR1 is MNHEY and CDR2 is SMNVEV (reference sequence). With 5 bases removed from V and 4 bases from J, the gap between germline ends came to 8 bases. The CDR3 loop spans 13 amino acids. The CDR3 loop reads CASSPYLTGELFF. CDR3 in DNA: TGTGCCAGCAGTCCTTACCTCACCGGGGAGCTGTTTTTT.

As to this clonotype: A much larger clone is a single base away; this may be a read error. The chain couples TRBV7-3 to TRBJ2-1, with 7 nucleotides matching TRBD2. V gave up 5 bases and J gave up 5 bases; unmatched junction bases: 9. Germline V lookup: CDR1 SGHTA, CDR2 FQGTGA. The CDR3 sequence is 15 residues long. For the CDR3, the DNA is TGTGCCAGCAGCCTCGCGGGAGTCGGGCACAATGAGCAGTTCTTC. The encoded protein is CASSLAGVGHNEQFF. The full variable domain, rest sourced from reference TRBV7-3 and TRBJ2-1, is GAGVSQTPSNKVTEKGKYVELRCDPISGHTALYWYRQSLGQGPEFLIYFQGTGAADDSGLPNDRFFAVRPEGSVSTLKIQRTERGDSAVYLCASSLAGVGHNEQFFGPGTRLTVL.

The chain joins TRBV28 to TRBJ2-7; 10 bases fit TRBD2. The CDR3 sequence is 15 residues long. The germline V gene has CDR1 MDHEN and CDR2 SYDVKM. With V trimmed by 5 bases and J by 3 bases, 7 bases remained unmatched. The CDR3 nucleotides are TGTGCCAGCAGTGTAAGGACTAGCGGTTACTACGAGCAGTACTTC. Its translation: CASSVRTSGYYEQYF.

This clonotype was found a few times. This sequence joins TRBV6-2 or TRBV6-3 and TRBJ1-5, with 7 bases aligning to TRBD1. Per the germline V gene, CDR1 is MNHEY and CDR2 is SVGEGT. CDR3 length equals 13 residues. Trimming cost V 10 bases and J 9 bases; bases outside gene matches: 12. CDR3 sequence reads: CATRDSGILPQHF. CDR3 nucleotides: TGTGCCACCCGGGACAGCGGGATTTTGCCCCAGCATTTT.